Sequencing of this TCR beta chain was carried out in a study of cytomegalovirus exposure and HLA in healthy donors. From germline, CDR1 is SGDLS and CDR2 YYNGEE. The CDR3 sequence is 12 residues long. V dropped 0 bases and J dropped 8 bases, with 5 bases sitting between them. Study-level findings and limits: It was likely that a cluster of highly shared sequence variants was a sequencing artifact. According to an earlier analysis, most TCR beta V segments yielded productive rearrangements about 87% or about 30% of the time.

In the PCR, 60 Vbeta and 13 Jbeta primers were used. In the study's own analysis: A follow-up analysis tallied around 76 million unique TCR beta chains, roughly 11 million shared. Here immunoSEQ multiplex PCR was the method, and the copy in TCRdb shows in-frame clones only, minus some. V, J and clone size are taken as reported in that table, and D and trimming were inferred from the DNA itself. The sample records some 110,000 clones, 79% being singletons. Regarding this clone: Its antigen is undetermined.

Sampled while nominally healthy, donors likely had unrecorded immune exposures. The V gene is TRBV9, the J gene TRBJ1-4, with D possibly matching TRBD1 (5 bases). The clonotype was recovered from a woman aged 18-29 years in good health and CMV-seropositive. Sample: PBMCs. The CDR3 loop reads CASSVEGEKLFF. DNA for the CDR3: TGTGCCAGCAGCGTAGAGGGGGAAAAACTGTTTTTT.